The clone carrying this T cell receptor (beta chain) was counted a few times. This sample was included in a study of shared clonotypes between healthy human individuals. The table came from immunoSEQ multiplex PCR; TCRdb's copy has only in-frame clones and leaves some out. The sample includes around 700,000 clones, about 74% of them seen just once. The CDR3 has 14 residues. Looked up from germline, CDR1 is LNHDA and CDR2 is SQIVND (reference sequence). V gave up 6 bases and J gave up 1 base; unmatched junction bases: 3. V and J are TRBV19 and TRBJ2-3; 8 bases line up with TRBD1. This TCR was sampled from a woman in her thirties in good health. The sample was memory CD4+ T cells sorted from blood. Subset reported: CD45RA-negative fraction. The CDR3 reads CASRVTGGTDTQYF. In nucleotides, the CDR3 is TGTGCCAGTAGGGTGACAGGGGGCACAGATACGCAGTATTTT.